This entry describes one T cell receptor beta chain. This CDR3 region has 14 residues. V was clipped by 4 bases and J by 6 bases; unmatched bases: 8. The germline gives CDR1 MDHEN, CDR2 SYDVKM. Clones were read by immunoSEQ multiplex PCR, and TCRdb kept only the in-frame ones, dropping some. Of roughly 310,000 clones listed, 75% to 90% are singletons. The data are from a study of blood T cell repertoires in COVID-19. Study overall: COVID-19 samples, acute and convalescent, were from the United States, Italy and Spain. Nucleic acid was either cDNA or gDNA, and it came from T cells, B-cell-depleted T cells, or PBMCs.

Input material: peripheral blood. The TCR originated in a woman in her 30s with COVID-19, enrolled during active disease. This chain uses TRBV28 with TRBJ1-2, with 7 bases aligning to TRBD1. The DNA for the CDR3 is TGTGCCAGCAGTTCCCGGGGGACAGCTCATGGCTACACCTTC. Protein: CASSSRGTAHGYTF.